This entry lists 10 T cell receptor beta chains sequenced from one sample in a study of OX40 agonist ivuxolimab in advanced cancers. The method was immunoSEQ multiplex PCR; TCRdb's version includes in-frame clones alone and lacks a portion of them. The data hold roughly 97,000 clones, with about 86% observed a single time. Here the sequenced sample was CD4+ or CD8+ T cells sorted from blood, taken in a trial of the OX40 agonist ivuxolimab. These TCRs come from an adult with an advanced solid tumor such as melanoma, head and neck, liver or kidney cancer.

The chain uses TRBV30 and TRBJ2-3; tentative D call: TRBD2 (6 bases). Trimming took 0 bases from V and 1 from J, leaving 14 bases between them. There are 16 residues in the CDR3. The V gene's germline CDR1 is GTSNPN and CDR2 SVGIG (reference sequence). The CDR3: CAWSVLRESGTDTQYF. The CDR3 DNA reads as TGTGCCTGGAGTGTACTCCGGGAGTCGGGCACAGATACGCAGTATTTT.

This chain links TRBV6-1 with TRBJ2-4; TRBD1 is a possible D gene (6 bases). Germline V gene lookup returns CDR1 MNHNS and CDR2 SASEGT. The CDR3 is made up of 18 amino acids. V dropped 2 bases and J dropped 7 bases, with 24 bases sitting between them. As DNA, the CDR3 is TGTGCCAGCAGTGAAAGCGACAGGCTTAGAAGTAGACGGAACATTCAGTACTTC. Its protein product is CASSESDRLRSRRNIQYF.

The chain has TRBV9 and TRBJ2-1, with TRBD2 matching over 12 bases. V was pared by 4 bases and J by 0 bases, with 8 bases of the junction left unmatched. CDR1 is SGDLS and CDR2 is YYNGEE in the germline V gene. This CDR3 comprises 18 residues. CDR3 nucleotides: TGTGCCAGCAGCAGAACTAGCGGGGGGCTAGGCTCCTACAATGAGCAGTTCTTC. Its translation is CASSRTSGGLGSYNEQFF.

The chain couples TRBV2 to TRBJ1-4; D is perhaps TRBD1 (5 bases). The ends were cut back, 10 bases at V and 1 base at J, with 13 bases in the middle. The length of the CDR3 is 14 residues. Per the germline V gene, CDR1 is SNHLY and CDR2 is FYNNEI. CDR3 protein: CATRAGRTNEKLFF. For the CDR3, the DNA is TGTGCCACCAGGGCAGGACGAACTAATGAAAAACTGTTTTTT.

CDR3 loop: CASSLDWGNEQFF. The CDR3 coding sequence is TGTGCCAGCAGCTTAGATTGGGGGAATGAGCAGTTCTTC. The chain carries TRBV7-9 and TRBJ2-1, with D perhaps assigned TRBD1 or TRBD2 (5 bases each). The CDR3 runs 13 residues. Trimming took 1 base from V and 7 from J, leaving 8 bases between them. Germline V CDR1 and CDR2: SEHNR, FQNEAQ (reference sequence).

The CDR3 loop reads CASRAGGRMNTEAFF. The CDR3 DNA follows: TGTGCCAGCAGAGCTGGAGGGAGGATGAACACTGAAGCTTTCTTT. The chain recombines TRBV6-1 with TRBJ1-1; no clear D. Germline V CDR1 and CDR2: MNHNS, SASEGT. V shed 6 bases and J shed 0 bases, with 14 bases lying between them. The CDR3 runs to 15 residues.

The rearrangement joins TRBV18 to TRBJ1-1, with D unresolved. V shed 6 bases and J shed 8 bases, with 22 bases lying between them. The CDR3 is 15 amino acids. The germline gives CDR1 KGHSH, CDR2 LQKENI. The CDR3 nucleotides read TGTGCCAGCTCTCTCTCGGGATCGGGAACTGGGGAAGCTTTCTTT. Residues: CASSLSGSGTGEAFF.

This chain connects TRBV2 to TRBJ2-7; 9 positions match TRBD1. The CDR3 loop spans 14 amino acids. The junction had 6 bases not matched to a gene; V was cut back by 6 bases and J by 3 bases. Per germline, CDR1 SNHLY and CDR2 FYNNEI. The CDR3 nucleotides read TGTGCCAGCAGGCTGGGACAGGGAGGCTACGAGCAGTACTTC. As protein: CASRLGQGGYEQYF.

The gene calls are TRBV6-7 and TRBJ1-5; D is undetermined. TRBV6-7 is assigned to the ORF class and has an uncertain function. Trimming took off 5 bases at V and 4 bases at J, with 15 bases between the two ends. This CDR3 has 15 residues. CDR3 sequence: CASSPFGWDNQPQHF. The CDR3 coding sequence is TGTGCCAGCAGTCCATTCGGGTGGGATAATCAGCCCCAGCATTTT.

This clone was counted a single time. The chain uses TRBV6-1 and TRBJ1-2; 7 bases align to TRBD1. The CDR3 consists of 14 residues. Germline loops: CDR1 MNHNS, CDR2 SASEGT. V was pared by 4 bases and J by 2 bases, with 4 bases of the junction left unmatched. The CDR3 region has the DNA TGTGCCAGCAGTGGACAGGGTGTAAACTATGGCTACACCTTC. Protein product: CASSGQGVNYGYTF.